These T cell receptor beta chains were read from a single sample in a study of cytomegalovirus exposure and HLA in healthy donors. Profiling relied on immunoSEQ multiplex PCR, and the TCRdb table lists in-frame clones only, not all of them. The sample records around 200,000 clones, approximately 80% being singletons. The sample comprised PBMCs. Receptors originate from a woman between 50 and 59 years old in good health and CMV-seronegative. Both conserved end residues are part of each CDR3.

v_gene,j_gene,CDR3aa
TRBV7-2,TRBJ2-7,CASSLGGASRSYEQYF
TRBV15,TRBJ2-1,CATSRDGLSYNEQFF
TRBV28,TRBJ1-3,CASSVLLSGNTIYF
TRBV6-5,TRBJ1-2,CASSWGEGYGYTF
TRBV28,TRBJ2-3,CASSSRLAGPPDTQYF
TRBV5-1,TRBJ1-1,CASSHPNTEAFF
TRBV20-1,TRBJ2-3,CSASSLDTQYF
TRBV6-1,TRBJ2-3,CASSGPTSSYTDTQYF
TRBV6-6,TRBJ2-7,CASSNRDRGPYEQYF
TRBV5-1,TRBJ2-7,CASSFSGTYEQYF
TRBV18,TRBJ2-7,CASSPTGTGASYEQYF
TRBV5-4,TRBJ2-7,CASSLHGGRAGNEYF
TRBV7-9,TRBJ2-1,CASSREHNEQFF
TRBV6-1,TRBJ1-2,CASSETQGGYTF
TRBV29-1,TRBJ1-1,CSVGAGTGGREAFF
TRBV7-2,TRBJ2-3,CASSFLSTSGVSTDTQYF
TRBV7-2,TRBJ1-2,CASSHDRGANYGYTF
TRBV6-1,TRBJ2-1,CARGRGYNEQFF
TRBV6-5,TRBJ1-1,CASSYMGRTEAFF
TRBV15,TRBJ2-3,CATSRDPRQTDTQYF
TRBV27,TRBJ2-7,CASSFVTGGVYEQYF
TRBV28,TRBJ1-2,CASSLEGRGRSYGYTF
TRBV28,TRBJ2-7,CASRERSGSGEQYF
TRBV19,TRBJ2-3,CATTTEGGRADTQYF
TRBV6-6,TRBJ2-7,CASSYKEGAREQYF
TRBV5-1,TRBJ2-1,CASSLVTGDYNEQFF
TRBV28,TRBJ2-7,CASSLSAGFYEQYF
TRBV7-6,TRBJ1-5,CASSLSAGSNQPQHF
TRBV2,TRBJ2-7,CASSGRRGLFEQYF
TRBV1,TRBJ2-3,CTSSQAGGPGDTQYF
TRBV4-2,TRBJ2-7,CASSQGLSISYEQYF
TRBV28,TRBJ1-1,CASSLTGGNTEAFF
TRBV12-5,TRBJ2-2,CASGLVLRGTGELFF
TRBV29-1,TRBJ2-3,CSVVQGPDTQYF
TRBV30,TRBJ1-5,CAWSVQSNQPQHF
TRBV5-1,TRBJ2-5,CASRSPGTGSETQYF
TRBV2,TRBJ1-3,CASSDFRDSGNTIYF
TRBV28,TRBJ1-6,CASSPPPPTGFISPLHF
TRBV2,TRBJ1-5,CASSPLGGAGNQPQHF
TRBV10-3,TRBJ2-4,CAISGGHAKNIQYF
TRBV5-8,TRBJ1-5,CASSPDSTGGQPQHF
TRBV28,TRBJ1-2,CASSLGTIFNYGYTF
TRBV5-5,TRBJ1-5,CASSLGDRTSNQPQHF
TRBV14,TRBJ2-1,CASSQAPRLVHEQFF
TRBV9,TRBJ1-4,CASSPGQRNEKLFF
TRBV19,TRBJ2-2,CASSIRASGGASAGELFF
TRBV4-3,TRBJ1-1,CASSQEGQMNTEAFF
TRBV4-3,TRBJ2-1,CASSQDRGTGSNEQFF